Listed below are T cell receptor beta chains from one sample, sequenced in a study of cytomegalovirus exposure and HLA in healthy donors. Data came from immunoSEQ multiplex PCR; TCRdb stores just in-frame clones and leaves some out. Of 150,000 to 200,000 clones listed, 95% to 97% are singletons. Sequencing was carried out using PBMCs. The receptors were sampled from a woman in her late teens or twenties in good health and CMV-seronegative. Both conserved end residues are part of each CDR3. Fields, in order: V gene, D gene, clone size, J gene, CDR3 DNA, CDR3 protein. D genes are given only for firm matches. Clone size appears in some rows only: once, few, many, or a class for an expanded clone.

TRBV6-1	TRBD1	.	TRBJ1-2	TGTGCCAGCAGTGAGGAGGGACAGGGTTCGGGCTACACCTTC	CASSEEGQGSGYTF
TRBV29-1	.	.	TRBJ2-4	TGCAGCGCGTACCACCGGAGGGGGCAGAGATTAGCCAAAAACATTCAGTACTTC	CSAYHRRGQRLAKNIQYF
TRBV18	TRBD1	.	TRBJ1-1	TGTGCCAGCTCACCACCGAACAGGGGCGCTGAAGCTTTCTTT	CASSPPNRGAEAFF
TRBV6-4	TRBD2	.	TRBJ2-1	TGTGCCAGCAGCCGACTAGCGGGGGGGCAGGATGAGCAGTTCTTC	CASSRLAGGQDEQFF
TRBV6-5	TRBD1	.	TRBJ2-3	TGTGCCAGCAGTTACCCACAGGGGGGCACAGATACGCAGTATTTT	CASSYPQGGTDTQYF
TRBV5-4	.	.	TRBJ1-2	TGTGCCAGCAGCTTGGGCAGGGGAGAAAGTGGCTACACCTTC	CASSLGRGESGYTF
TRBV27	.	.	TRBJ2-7	TGTGCCATTGGAGATTCGCCCTACGAGCAGTACTTC	CAIGDSPYEQYF
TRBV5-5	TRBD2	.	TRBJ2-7	TGTGCCAGCAGCCCCGTTCTAGCGGGTTCCTACGAGCAGTACTTC	CASSPVLAGSYEQYF
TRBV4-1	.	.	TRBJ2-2	TGCGCCAGCAGCCATCCCTCAGTGGGGGGGCGGGCCACCGGGGAGCTGTTTTTT	CASSHPSVGGRATGELFF
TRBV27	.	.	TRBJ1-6	TGTGCCAGCAGTTTAGAAGGGCAGGGGATTGGTTCACCCCTCCACTTT	CASSLEGQGIGSPLHF
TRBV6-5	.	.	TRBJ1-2	TGTGCCAGCAGTTACGACAGAAACTATGGCTACACCTTC	CASSYDRNYGYTF
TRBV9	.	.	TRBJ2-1	TGTGCCAGCAGCGTAGCTACAGGGCCCCAAAATGAGCAGTTCTTC	CASSVATGPQNEQFF
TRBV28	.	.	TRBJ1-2	TGTGCCAGCAGGGGCTATAGTATCAACTATGGCTACACCTTC	CASRGYSINYGYTF
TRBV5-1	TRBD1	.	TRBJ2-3	TGCGCCAGCAGTGACTTTCCGGGACAGGGTTCGGATACGCAGTATTTT	CASSDFPGQGSDTQYF
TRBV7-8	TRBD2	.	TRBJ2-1	TGTGCCAGCAGCCCCTATGCGCTAGCGGGGGATATCAGTGAGCAGTTCTTC	CASSPYALAGDISEQFF
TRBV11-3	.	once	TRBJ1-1	TGTGCCAGCAGCCTCGGTGGGAGTGGGGAAGCTTTCTTT	CASSLGGSGEAFF
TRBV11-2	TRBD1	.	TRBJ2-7	TGTGCCAGCAGCTTAGCCTCCGGACAGGTCTACGAGCAGTACTTC	CASSLASGQVYEQYF
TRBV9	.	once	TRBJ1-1	TGTGCCAGCAGCGTAGCAATGAACACTGAAGCTTTCTTT	CASSVAMNTEAFF
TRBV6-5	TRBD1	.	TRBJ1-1	TGTGCCAGCAGTTACGGGACAGGGTTCACTGAAGCTTTCTTT	CASSYGTGFTEAFF
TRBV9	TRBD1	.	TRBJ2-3	TGTGCCAGCAGCGTAGCGGGTAGGGGGCCACCAGATACGCAGTATTTT	CASSVAGRGPPDTQYF
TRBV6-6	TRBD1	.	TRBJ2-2	TGTGCCAGCAGTCGACAGGGGGCTCCCGGGGAGCTGTTTTTT	CASSRQGAPGELFF
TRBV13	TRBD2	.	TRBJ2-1	TGTGCCAGCAGCCCCGGACTAGCGGGGGCCAATGAGCAGTTCTTC	CASSPGLAGANEQFF
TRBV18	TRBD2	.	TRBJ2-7	TGTGCCAGCTCACCAAACGGGGGGGGCCCCTACGAGCAGTACTTC	CASSPNGGGPYEQYF
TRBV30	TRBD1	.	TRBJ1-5	TGTGCCTGGAGTCCCGGGACAGGGCAGTGGCAGCCCCAGCATTTT	CAWSPGTGQWQPQHF